Below, 18 T cell receptor beta chains from the same sample are listed, as sequenced in a study of cytomegalovirus exposure and HLA in healthy donors. PCR used 60 Vbeta primers and 13 Jbeta primers. Sequenced by immunoSEQ multiplex PCR; TCRdb stores in-frame clones only, minus some. The sample consists of 250,000 or so clones, approximately 82% of them appearing once. The specimen was PBMCs. These receptors all come from a woman in her sixties in good health and CMV-seropositive.

CDR3 in amino acids: CASRDRVGEAFF. CDR3 coding DNA: TGTGCCAGCAGAGACAGGGTGGGGGAAGCTTTCTTT. This chain joins TRBV6-5 and TRBJ1-1; 7 bases fit TRBD1. The germline gives CDR1 MNHEY, CDR2 SVGAGI. V trimming: 6 bases; J trimming: 8 bases; junction bases outside the gene matches: 6. This CDR3 has 12 residues.

The rearrangement joins TRBV6-5 to TRBJ2-7; D is perhaps TRBD1 (6 bases). The CDR3 totals 14 residues. The germline V gene has CDR1 MNHEY and CDR2 SVGAGI. Trimming took 5 bases from V and 0 from J, leaving 11 bases between them. The CDR3, as DNA: TGTGCCAGCAGTAACCGGGACATCTCCTACGAGCAGTACTTC. It yields the protein CASSNRDISYEQYF.

V is TRBV6-1 and J is TRBJ1-2, with D unclear. The CDR3 has 13 amino acids. Per the germline V gene, CDR1 is MNHNS and CDR2 is SASEGT. Trimming took 4 bases from V and 8 from J, leaving 14 bases between them. In DNA, the CDR3 is TGTGCCAGCAGTGTGGACTCCCGACGGGGCTACACCTTC. It specifies CASSVDSRRGYTF.

The rearrangement joins TRBV30 to TRBJ2-6, with TRBD1 as a possible D gene (5 bases). The V end was cut by 7 bases, the J end by 1 base, with 8 bases between. Germline V gene lookup returns CDR1 GTSNPN and CDR2 SVGIG (reference sequence). The CDR3 consists of 13 residues. CDR3 region: CALGESGANVLTF. The CDR3 DNA sequence: TGTGCCTTAGGGGAATCTGGGGCCAACGTCCTGACTTTC.

This sequence joins TRBV5-6 and TRBJ1-6, with D possibly being TRBD1 (6 bases). The CDR3 is 18 residues long. The germline V and J ends were trimmed by 0 bases and 8 bases, with 21 bases remaining between them. Germline V CDR1 and CDR2: SGHDT, YYEEEE. The CDR3 DNA reads TGTGCCAGCAGCTTGGTAGGGGGGGGCGGCCTGGGGTATTCACCCCTCCACTTT. Protein: CASSLVGGGGLGYSPLHF.

The gene calls are TRBV12-5 and TRBJ1-2, with TRBD1 matching over 8 bases. Per the germline V gene, CDR1 is LGHNT and CDR2 is FRNRAP. V was clipped by 7 bases and J by 6 bases; unmatched bases: 13. CDR3 length: 15 residues. CDR3: CASASSQDRVHGYTF. The CDR3, as DNA: TGTGCTAGTGCCAGCAGTCAGGACAGGGTCCATGGCTACACCTTC.

This clone was recorded a few times. The chain recombines TRBV9 with TRBJ2-7; D is uncertain. Per germline, CDR1 SGDLS and CDR2 YYNGEE. V lost 0 bases to trimming and J lost 3 bases, with 10 bases between them. The CDR3 consists of 14 residues. The CDR3 reads CASSVGHRDYEQYF. The DNA of the CDR3 is TGTGCCAGCAGCGTAGGTCACAGAGACTACGAGCAGTACTTC.

The V call is TRBV19, the J call TRBJ2-1; TRBD2 matches 13 bases. This CDR3 has 16 amino acids. After removal of 4 bases from V and 9 bases from J, the junction contained 9 bases not matched to a gene. CDR1 LNHDA and CDR2 SQIVND come from the germline V gene (reference sequence). The CDR3 nucleotides are TGTGCCAGTAGTAAATCGACTAGCGGGAGGACGGGTGAGCAGTTCTTC. Protein product: CASSKSTSGRTGEQFF.

A few counts support this clone. The chain employs TRBV27 and TRBJ2-3; 7 nucleotides align to TRBD2. V lost 5 bases, J lost 2 bases, and 7 bases stayed unmatched. Germline V CDR1 and CDR2: MNHEY, SMNVEV (reference sequence). The CDR3 length is 15 residues. The CDR3 nucleotides read TGTGCCAGCAGTACCCCAGCGGGGATCACAGATACGCAGTATTTT. This codes for CASSTPAGITDTQYF.

This clone was recorded a few times. In DNA form, the CDR3 reads TGTGCCAGTAGTACCCGGACTAGCGGGAGTACCGGGGAGCTGTTTTTT. As protein: CASSTRTSGSTGELFF. J is TRBJ2-2 and V is TRBV19; the match to TRBD2 covers 13 bases. J gave up 5 bases and V 4 bases, and 4 bases lay outside the gene matches. The CDR3 length is 16 residues. Germline lookup yields CDR1 LNHDA and CDR2 SQIVND (reference sequence). Full variable domain (outside the CDR3, taken from reference TRBV19 and TRBJ2-2): DGGITQSPKYLFRKEGQNVTLSCEQNLNHDAMYWYRQDPGQGLRLIYYSQIVNDFQKGDIAEGYSVSREKKESFPLTVTSAQKNPTAFYLCASSTRTSGSTGELFFGEGSRLTVL.

The chain links TRBV10-3 to TRBJ1-1; D uncertain. The germline V gene encodes CDR1 ENHRY and CDR2 SYGVKD. Trimming removed 7 bases at V and 1 base at J, with 7 bases between. The CDR3 has 12 amino acids. DNA of the CDR3: TGTGCCATCATGCGGGGGAACACTGAAGCTTTCTTT. It translates to CAIMRGNTEAFF.

This clone was seen just once. This chain uses TRBV28 with TRBJ2-1; 7 nucleotides match TRBD2. This CDR3 has 17 amino acids. Germline loops: CDR1 MDHEN, CDR2 SYDVKM. V shed 4 bases and J 0 bases; nucleotides not matched to a gene: 9. The chain's CDR3 is CASSSWPRGGSYNEQFF. The CDR3 DNA reads as TGTGCCAGCAGTTCATGGCCCCGCGGGGGCTCCTACAATGAGCAGTTCTTC.

The rearrangement uses TRBV12-5 and TRBJ2-5, with 14 bases aligning to TRBD2. V lost 7 bases and J lost 7; bases outside the gene matches: 8. The germline V gene encodes CDR1 LGHNT and CDR2 FRNRAP. The length of the CDR3 is 15 residues. CDR3 sequence: CASDRTSGRPGTQYF. CDR3 DNA sequence: TGTGCTAGTGATAGGACTAGCGGGAGGCCAGGGACCCAGTACTTC.

This sequence joins TRBV9 and TRBJ2-3; TRBD2 matches at 8 bases. Germline CDR1 SGDLS, CDR2 YYNGEE. This CDR3 comprises 17 residues. The ends lost 0 bases at V and 0 bases at J; junction bases unmatched: 6. The CDR3 loop reads CASSVDPAGVSTDTQYF. In nucleotides, the CDR3 is TGTGCCAGCAGCGTAGACCCAGCGGGAGTGAGCACAGATACGCAGTATTTT.

The rearrangement joins TRBV28 to TRBJ1-1; weak D call: TRBD1 (6 bases). The ends were cut back, 4 bases at V and 5 bases at J, with 14 bases in the middle. The CDR3 contains 14 residues. The V gene's germline CDR1 is MDHEN and CDR2 SYDVKM. CDR3 coding DNA: TGTGCCAGCAGTTCCACAGGGTCCGGGACTGAAGCTTTCTTT. Translation: CASSSTGSGTEAFF.

CDR3 amino acids: CASSPEGAGNQPQHF. The CDR3 nucleotides are TGCGCCAGCAGCCCGGAGGGGGCAGGCAATCAGCCCCAGCATTTT. V gene TRBV4-1 combines with J gene TRBJ1-5; TRBD1 matches 7 bases. The CDR3 is 15 residues long. In germline, CDR1 is MGHRA, CDR2 YSYEKL. Trimming at V came to 4 bases and at J to 2 bases, leaving 5 bases not matched to a gene.

On this clone itself: A read error may account for a junction end that differs from germline. The CDR3 nucleotides read TGTTCCAGCAGCCTAACAGGCAATGAGCAGTTCTTC. It encodes CSSSLTGNEQFF. The J gene is TRBJ2-1, the V gene TRBV7-9; a weak D match, TRBD1 (5 bases). This CDR3 comprises 12 residues. Germline V gene sequence: CDR1 SEHNR, CDR2 FQNEAQ (reference sequence).

The chain couples TRBV5-6 to TRBJ2-3; unclear D gene. CDR3 length: 15 residues. The V end lost 2 bases, the J end lost 0 bases, and 10 bases lay between the germline ends. CDR1 and CDR2 from the germline V gene are SGHDT and YYEEEE. As DNA, the CDR3 is TGTGCCAGCAGCTTCGTTGGGCTTAGCACAGATACGCAGTATTTT. Amino acids: CASSFVGLSTDTQYF.